Listed below are T cell receptor beta chains from one sample, sequenced in a study of T-cell memory formation after mild COVID-19. TCRdb independently ran MiXCR on the 5' RACE reads; one entry per CDR3 protein. The sample holds some 130,000 distinct CDR3 sequences, roughly 6.2% seen once. The specimen was PBMCs or a T cell subset sorted from them (not recorded which). The receptors originated from an adult woman who had mild COVID-19 (a few samples of this study predate the infection). Cell type and time point are not known. Both conserved end residues are trimmed from each CDR3.

v_gene: TRBV15
CDR3aa: ATRSLSGANVLT

v_gene: TRBV3-1
CDR3aa: ASRKGGGLTDTQY

v_gene: TRBV29-1
CDR3aa: SVEDPGSYYGHT

v_gene: TRBV4-2
CDR3aa: ASSQDPSGSLNEQY

v_gene: TRBV7-2
CDR3aa: ASSLRQIQETQY

v_gene: TRBV14
CDR3aa: ASSQGRIHEF

v_gene: TRBV29-1
CDR3aa: SVEGQGHLH

v_gene: TRBV20-1
CDR3aa: SARMASGKDEQY

v_gene: TRBV7-2
CDR3aa: ASSLVGGVGNSYNEQF

v_gene: TRBV5-1
CDR3aa: ASSLSGDNQPQH

v_gene: TRBV20-1
CDR3aa: SADRDSGDEQY

v_gene: TRBV24-1
CDR3aa: ATSDTRQVTDTQY

v_gene: TRBV12-3/TRBV12-4
CDR3aa: ASSLLTYGYT

v_gene: TRBV5-1
CDR3aa: ASSQRGSTETQY

v_gene: TRBV6-2/TRBV6-3
CDR3aa: AGRTSGDYEQY

v_gene: TRBV11-2
CDR3aa: ASSLDSARVYGYT

v_gene: TRBV19
CDR3aa: ASSIEARERDYEQY

v_gene: TRBV7-3
CDR3aa: ASSPWGAGGRNEQF

v_gene: TRBV21-1
CDR3aa: ASSKERGQETQY

v_gene: TRBV5-1
CDR3aa: ASSLPVAASNTDTQY

v_gene: TRBV6-2/TRBV6-3
CDR3aa: ASSYQGLQNQPQH

v_gene: TRBV2
CDR3aa: ASLLGNSYNSPLH

v_gene: TRBV29-1
CDR3aa: SAYKDSLTQY

v_gene: TRBV3-1
CDR3aa: ASSQQGFSGGYT

v_gene: TRBV4-1
CDR3aa: ASTQGDSPLH

v_gene: TRBV10-3
CDR3aa: AISEFVGSSYEQY

v_gene: TRBV4-1
CDR3aa: ASSLEPRVDTQY

v_gene: TRBV10-3
CDR3aa: AIGRQETQY

v_gene: TRBV12-3/TRBV12-4
CDR3aa: ASSFAGGNTQY

v_gene: TRBV29-1
CDR3aa: SAIGGTGKLKTQY

v_gene: TRBV14
CDR3aa: ARRAGGGSYNSPLH

v_gene: TRBV7-9
CDR3aa: ASSTQGALSYEQY

v_gene: TRBV7-9
CDR3aa: ASSLAGAREQY

v_gene: TRBV24-1
CDR3aa: ATTDSHTGELF

v_gene: TRBV11-2
CDR3aa: ASSLEPGTANYGYT

v_gene: TRBV6-6
CDR3aa: ASRTLAGGENTGELF

v_gene: TRBV5-5
CDR3aa: ASSLGVPIQY

v_gene: TRBV12-3/TRBV12-4
CDR3aa: ASSLRSGPSTDTQY

v_gene: TRBV20-1
CDR3aa: SGKLGSLNTEAF

v_gene: TRBV6-2/TRBV6-3
CDR3aa: ASSSSRTRTQY

v_gene: TRBV29-1
CDR3aa: SVARVSLTDTQY

v_gene: TRBV6-2/TRBV6-3
CDR3aa: ASTRTSGVSYEQY

v_gene: TRBV30
CDR3aa: AWASNVGELF

v_gene: TRBV3-1
CDR3aa: ASFSQGDGYT

v_gene: TRBV12-3/TRBV12-4
CDR3aa: ASSRMGTFVPGELF

v_gene: TRBV12-3/TRBV12-4
CDR3aa: ASSASGSYNEQF

v_gene: TRBV7-9
CDR3aa: ASSLASYGYT

v_gene: TRBV15
CDR3aa: ATSPSGTSGGNTQY

v_gene: TRBV3-1
CDR3aa: ASSQGGSGYT

v_gene: TRBV10-3
CDR3aa: AIMWGRGLAKNIQY

v_gene: TRBV9
CDR3aa: ASSVAVAGGYGNNEQF

v_gene: TRBV7-2
CDR3aa: ASSFRGIGSYNEQF

v_gene: TRBV12-3/TRBV12-4
CDR3aa: ASSFPGTGTYEQY

v_gene: TRBV5-1
CDR3aa: ASSYDRNTEAF